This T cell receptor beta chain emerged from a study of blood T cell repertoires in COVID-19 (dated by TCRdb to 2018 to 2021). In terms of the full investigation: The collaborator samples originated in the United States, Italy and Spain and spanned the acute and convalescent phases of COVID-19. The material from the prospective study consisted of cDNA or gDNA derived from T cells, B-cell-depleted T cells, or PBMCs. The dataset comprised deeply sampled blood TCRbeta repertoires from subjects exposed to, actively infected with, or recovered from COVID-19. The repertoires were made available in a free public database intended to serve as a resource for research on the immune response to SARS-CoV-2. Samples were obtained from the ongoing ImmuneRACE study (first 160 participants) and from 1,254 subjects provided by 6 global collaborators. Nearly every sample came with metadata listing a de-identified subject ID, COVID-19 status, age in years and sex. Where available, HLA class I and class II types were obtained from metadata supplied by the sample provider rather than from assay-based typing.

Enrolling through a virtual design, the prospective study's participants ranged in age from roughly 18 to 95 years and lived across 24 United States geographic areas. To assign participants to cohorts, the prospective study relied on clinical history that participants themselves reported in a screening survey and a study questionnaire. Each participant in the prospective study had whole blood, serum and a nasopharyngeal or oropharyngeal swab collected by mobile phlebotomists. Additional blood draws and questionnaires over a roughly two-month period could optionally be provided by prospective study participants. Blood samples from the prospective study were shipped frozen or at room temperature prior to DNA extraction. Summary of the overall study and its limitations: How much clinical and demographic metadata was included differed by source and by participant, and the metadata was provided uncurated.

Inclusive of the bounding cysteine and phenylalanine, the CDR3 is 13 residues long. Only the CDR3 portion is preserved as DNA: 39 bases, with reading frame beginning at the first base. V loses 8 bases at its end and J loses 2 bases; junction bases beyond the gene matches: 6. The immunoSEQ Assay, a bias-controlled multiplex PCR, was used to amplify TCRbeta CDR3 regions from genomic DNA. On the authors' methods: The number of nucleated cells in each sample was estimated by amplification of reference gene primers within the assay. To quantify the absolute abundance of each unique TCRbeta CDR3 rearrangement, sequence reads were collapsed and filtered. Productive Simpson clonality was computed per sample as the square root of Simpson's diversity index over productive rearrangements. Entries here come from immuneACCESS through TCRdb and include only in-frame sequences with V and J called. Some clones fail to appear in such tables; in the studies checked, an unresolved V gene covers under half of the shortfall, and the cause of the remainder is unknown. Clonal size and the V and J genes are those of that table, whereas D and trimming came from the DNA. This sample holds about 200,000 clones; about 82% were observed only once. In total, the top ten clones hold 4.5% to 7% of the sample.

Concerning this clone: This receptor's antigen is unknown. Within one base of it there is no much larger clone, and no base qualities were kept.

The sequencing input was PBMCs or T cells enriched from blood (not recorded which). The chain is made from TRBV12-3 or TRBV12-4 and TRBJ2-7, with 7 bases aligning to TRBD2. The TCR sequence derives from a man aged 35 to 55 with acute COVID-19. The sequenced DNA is TGTGCCAGCCGGGGGGTAGACACCTACGAGCAGTACTTC. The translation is CASRGVDTYEQYF.